Listed below are T cell receptor beta chains from one sample, sequenced in a study of shared clonotypes between healthy human individuals. The protocol was immunoSEQ multiplex PCR, while the TCRdb copy is restricted to in-frame clones and leaves out a portion. Here the sample spans about 960,000 clones, around 80% being singletons. Sequencing was done on a sample of memory CD4+ T cells sorted from blood. The receptors come from a man aged 18 to 30 in good health. Each CDR3 is given with its conserved first and last residue. D genes are given only for firm matches. Clone size is given for some rows only: seen once, a few or many times, or a class if the clone is expanded.

abundance: once
j_gene: TRBJ2-2
d_gene: TRBD2
v_gene: TRBV5-1
CDR3aa: CASSPRAGGATGELFF
CDR3nt: TGCGCCAGCAGCCCGAGGGCGGGGGGCGCCACCGGGGAGCTGTTTTTT

abundance: NA
j_gene: TRBJ2-1
d_gene: TRBD2
v_gene: TRBV4-1
CDR3aa: CASSQPLAGRHNEQFF
CDR3nt: TGCGCCAGCAGCCAACCTCTAGCGGGGAGGCACAATGAGCAGTTCTTC

abundance: NA
j_gene: TRBJ2-7
d_gene: TRBD2
v_gene: TRBV4-3
CDR3aa: CASSQDRAGLYEQYF
CDR3nt: TGCGCCAGCAGCCAAGATAGAGCGGGGCTCTACGAGCAGTACTTC

abundance: once
j_gene: TRBJ2-3
d_gene: TRBD2
v_gene: TRBV10-1
CDR3aa: CASSTGTSKDTQYF
CDR3nt: TGCGCCAGCAGCACCGGGACTAGCAAAGATACGCAGTATTTT

abundance: NA
j_gene: TRBJ1-6
d_gene: NA
v_gene: TRBV30
CDR3aa: CAWLREANSPLHF
CDR3nt: TGTGCCTGGCTTAGGGAGGCGAATTCACCCCTCCACTTT

abundance: NA
j_gene: TRBJ2-5
d_gene: TRBD2
v_gene: TRBV9
CDR3aa: CASSVAGGNQETQYF
CDR3nt: TGTGCCAGCAGCGTAGCGGGGGGAAACCAAGAGACCCAGTACTTC

abundance: NA
j_gene: TRBJ2-1
d_gene: NA
v_gene: TRBV7-9
CDR3aa: CASSLSGNSYNEQFF
CDR3nt: TGTGCCAGCAGCCTTAGCGGAAACTCCTACAATGAGCAGTTCTTC

abundance: NA
j_gene: TRBJ2-7
d_gene: TRBD1
v_gene: TRBV18
CDR3aa: CASSPTGTGAYEQYF
CDR3nt: TGTGCCAGCTCACCAACCGGGACAGGGGCTTACGAGCAGTACTTC

abundance: NA
j_gene: TRBJ1-5
d_gene: NA
v_gene: TRBV2
CDR3aa: CASSPGINQPQHF
CDR3nt: TGTGCCAGCAGTCCAGGGATCAATCAGCCCCAGCATTTT

abundance: few
j_gene: TRBJ1-2
d_gene: NA
v_gene: TRBV6-5
CDR3aa: CASSSVDSYTF
CDR3nt: TGTGCCAGCAGTTCGGTGGATAGCTACACCTTC

abundance: NA
j_gene: TRBJ1-4
d_gene: NA
v_gene: TRBV27
CDR3aa: CASSWQGGTNEKLFF
CDR3nt: TGTGCCAGCAGTTGGCAGGGTGGGACTAATGAAAAACTGTTTTTT

abundance: NA
j_gene: TRBJ2-3
d_gene: NA
v_gene: TRBV23-1
CDR3aa: CASSRKQGTSTQYF
CDR3nt: TGCGCCAGCAGTAGGAAGCAGGGGACTTCTACGCAGTATTTT

abundance: NA
j_gene: TRBJ1-5
d_gene: TRBD1
v_gene: TRBV10-2
CDR3aa: CASSVAGTGGNQPQHF
CDR3nt: TGCGCCAGCAGCGTCGCCGGGACAGGGGGCAATCAGCCCCAGCATTTT

abundance: NA
j_gene: TRBJ2-7
d_gene: NA
v_gene: TRBV29-1
CDR3aa: CSVPGRGAYEQYF
CDR3nt: TGCAGCGTGCCGGGACGGGGAGCCTACGAGCAGTACTTC

abundance: few
j_gene: TRBJ2-7
d_gene: NA
v_gene: TRBV18
CDR3aa: CASSPSEPYEQYF
CDR3nt: TGTGCCAGCTCGCCATCTGAACCCTACGAGCAGTACTTC

abundance: NA
j_gene: TRBJ2-7
d_gene: TRBD2
v_gene: TRBV28
CDR3aa: CASSTTGGASYEQYF
CDR3nt: TGTGCCAGCAGTACCACCGGGGGGGCCTCCTACGAGCAGTACTTC

abundance: NA
j_gene: TRBJ2-2
d_gene: NA
v_gene: TRBV7-8
CDR3aa: CASSLVRYSQRNANTGELFF
CDR3nt: TGTGCCAGCAGCTTAGTGCGCTACAGTCAGAGAAACGCGAACACCGGGGAGCTGTTTTTT

abundance: NA
j_gene: TRBJ1-4
d_gene: TRBD1
v_gene: TRBV5-1
CDR3aa: CASSPGQEREKLFF
CDR3nt: TGCGCCAGCAGCCCGGGACAGGAGAGGGAAAAACTGTTTTTT

abundance: NA
j_gene: TRBJ2-1
d_gene: NA
v_gene: TRBV2
CDR3aa: CASTQGNEQFF
CDR3nt: TGTGCCAGCACCCAGGGCAATGAGCAGTTCTTC

abundance: NA
j_gene: TRBJ1-5
d_gene: TRBD1
v_gene: TRBV6-1
CDR3aa: CASTRQGDQPQHF
CDR3nt: TGTGCCAGCACTAGACAGGGCGATCAGCCCCAGCATTTT

abundance: NA
j_gene: TRBJ2-3
d_gene: TRBD2
v_gene: TRBV19
CDR3aa: CASTSGRGKDTQYF
CDR3nt: TGTGCCAGTACTAGCGGGAGGGGAAAAGATACGCAGTATTTT

abundance: NA
j_gene: TRBJ1-1
d_gene: TRBD1
v_gene: TRBV28
CDR3aa: CASTQTGRNTEAFF
CDR3nt: TGTGCCAGCACCCAGACAGGGCGGAACACTGAAGCTTTCTTT

abundance: NA
j_gene: TRBJ1-2
d_gene: TRBD1
v_gene: TRBV7-2
CDR3aa: CASSLTGTGVTLAYGYTF
CDR3nt: TGTGCCAGCAGCTTGACCGGGACAGGGGTTACCCTTGCTTATGGCTACACCTTC

abundance: few
j_gene: TRBJ1-4
d_gene: NA
v_gene: TRBV5-1
CDR3aa: CASSLGGGLKNEKLFF
CDR3nt: TGCGCCAGCAGCTTGGGCGGAGGACTGAAGAACGAAAAACTGTTTTTT

abundance: NA
j_gene: TRBJ2-7
d_gene: NA
v_gene: TRBV18
CDR3aa: CASSPNMVSSYEQYF
CDR3nt: TGTGCCAGCTCACCCAACATGGTGAGCTCCTACGAGCAGTACTTC